This entry is about one TCR beta chain. The clone's antigen remains unknown. Germline and junction disagree at one end, which may indicate a read error. In total, approximately 610 healthy bone marrow donors made up the cohort. All cohort members were sampled while nominally healthy, although unrecorded immune exposures were likely present. The donor tested CMV seropositive and was one of the 289 seropositive cohort members. Every donor gave a peripheral blood sample, and the peripheral blood mononuclear cells from that sample were used for TCR beta sequencing. Genomic DNA was extracted from the blood cell samples with the Qiagen DNeasy Blood Extraction Kit. The record originates from a study of cytomegalovirus exposure and HLA in healthy donors (dated by TCRdb to the late 2010s). Notes on the research overall: An earlier analysis of 550 to 700 of the donors reported approximately 270 Gb of sequence data and around 120 million unique TCR beta sequences from about 179 million T cells. All discovery cohort repertoires had been generated using a single sequencing platform. HLA typing included class I and class II loci at four-digit resolution. Roughly 290 gigabases of sequencing data and around 80 million unique TCR sequences made up an early release that covered approximately 700 HLA-typed donors. Several DR-DQ haplotypes were treated as single units for association and clustering because of strong linkage in the cohort. The study combined high-throughput TCR immunosequencing, statistical association of individual TCRs with disease status, and machine learning to predict cytomegalovirus infection status. In the later analysis, no new phenotypic data were used to find candidate immune exposures; instead, reliance was placed on TCR beta sequences and their occurrence across donors. A later genetic analysis used genome-wide SNP genotypes for about 55% of the 666 donors, treating that subset as a discovery cohort. Alongside the repertoire data, information on donor age, sex, ethnicity and CMV serostatus was compiled. The T cell repertoires of 670 or so subjects were profiled by immunosequencing and related to cytomegalovirus serostatus. An earlier analysis of roughly 600 of the donors used high-throughput TCR beta sequencing to judge whether each TCR beta V gene segment behaved as functional or pseudogenic. Of the 300 to 500 genotyped donors, 81% were placed in the genetic ancestry cluster associated with self-reported Caucasian donors. The number of donors typed differed by locus, with about 629-630 for A, B, C, DRB1 and DQB1, roughly 520 for DQA1, about 610 for DPA1, and roughly 450 for DPB1. Among some 400 genotyped donors of the cohort, an average of approximately 240,000 unique TCR beta nucleotide sequences was sequenced per donor, of which 15% to 20% were non-productive. The study aimed to test whether cataloging public T cell receptors could reveal signatures of past pathogen exposure. Besides the first cohort of under 700 subjects, a separate validation cohort made up of some 110 different subjects was used. A later analysis re-analyzed previously published TCR beta repertoires from 600 to 850 donors and added high-resolution HLA genotyping to study TCR occurrence patterns. General study outcomes and caveats: Compared with the roughly 700-donor mean, donors in an Asian-associated ancestry cluster had fewer N-insertions in productive TCRs, according to a later genetic analysis. A further reported finding was that TCR beta sequences accurately predicted the HLA-A and HLA-B alleles for most subjects in the first cohort. Assigning TCR associations to individual alleles was difficult when HLA alleles, especially DR and DQ, strongly co-occurred. At a false discovery rate of 0.05, a later analysis linked some 17,000 TCR beta sequences to specific HLA alleles. Because HLA typing was missing for some donors at each locus, association tests included only the typed subset. A later analysis found that most CMV-associated TCR beta chains appeared HLA-restricted, with HLA associations seemingly driven largely by CMV exposure. In both the original and validation cohorts, the classifier was reported to diagnose cytomegalovirus status with high specificity and sensitivity. According to a later analysis, parvovirus B19, influenza, CMV and Epstein-Barr virus appeared linked to several top co-occurrence clusters. An earlier analysis of several hundred of the donors showed that most TCR beta V segments appeared in productive rearrangements either about 87% or about 30% of the time, which broadly matched IMGT annotations. Only TCR beta chains were sequenced in this cohort, and the absence of alpha or paired-chain data limited detectable features. Linkage disequilibrium might explain the correlated functional status among segregating V segments, but an unknown experimental factor could not be excluded. Because counts were too low, roughly 18 rarely observed V segments, including chromosome 9 orphons, were left out of the earlier analysis of 587 of the donors. In vitro tests confirmed that three of the cytomegalovirus-associated TCR beta chains recognize cytomegalovirus antigens. A group of highly shared sequence variants was considered likely to be a technical artifact of the sequencing pipeline. Compared with equally common non-associated chains, HLA-associated TCR beta chains in a later analysis were more clonally expanded and had lower generation probabilities. The authors suggested that the approach could potentially be generalized to other disease states and immunological phenotypes. Immune exposure information for the cohort was limited to CMV serostatus. The study gave a list of 150 to 200 TCR beta chains associated with cytomegalovirus. While some public TCRs were present in many individuals, most TCR sequences turned up only very rarely across donors. Roughly uniform sequencing depth across donors was assumed in presence/absence analyses, although this assumption may not hold. Because the 87-base-pair reads could not distinguish some IMGT-functional V segments, including TRBV6-2 and TRBV6-3, those segments were excluded. A later analysis found that TCR association rates varied across HLA loci, with DRB1 alleles showing the most associated TCRs and HLA-C alleles the fewest. In a later genetic analysis, a missense DCLRE1C variant was associated with V-gene and J-gene trimming of TCR beta chains, and the association was replicated in an independent cohort.

Library preparation used the immunoSEQ multiplex PCR assay. The multiplex PCR relied on a mix of 60 forward primers for TCR Vbeta segments and 13 reverse primers for TCR Jbeta segments. The CDR3 region of rearranged TCR beta genes was amplified from genomic DNA with a multiplex PCR assay. Amplified TCR beta libraries were sequenced as 87-base-pair reads on the Illumina HiSeq System. Turning to the authors' computational methods: Across the 500 to 750 repertoires, a later analysis counted some 80 million unique TCR beta chains, 9 million to 14 million of which were shared by at least two donors. To remove PCR and sequencing errors, raw reads were error-corrected and collapsed into unique sequences using a nearest-neighbor algorithm that merged closely related sequences. Alignment of CDR3 sequences to IMGT reference sequences was used to assign V, D and J gene segments. For a sequence to be retained, a match of at least six nucleotides to both a V gene segment and a J gene segment was required. Rearrangements were called productive when the CDR3 lacked stop codons and stayed in frame with V and J; all others were non-productive. CDR3 was defined according to IMGT convention as the region running from the second conserved V-encoded cysteine to the conserved J-encoded phenylalanine. Sequences without an unambiguous match to a single V gene segment were excluded from the earlier analysis of about 600 of the donors. An earlier analysis of 587 of the donors classified V segments as functional when productive rearrangements were above 56.7% and as segregating when the standard deviation between donors was above 5%. A statistical classification framework was built to diagnose cytomegalovirus status from the catalog of TCR beta chain sequences. V and J gene assignment, in a later analysis, came from comparing TCR nucleotide sequences with IMGT/GENE-DB human TR gene sequences. The TCRdist pipeline was used in a later analysis to assign CDR3 sequences and most-parsimonious VDJ recombination scenarios. In a later analysis, each TCR beta chain was defined by its CDR3 amino acid sequence together with its V-gene family, and reads without a unique V-gene family were excluded. To address suspected cross-contamination and a sequencing artifact, a later analysis removed several hundred highly shared, low-generation-probability nucleotide sequences. For each public chain, a later analysis derived a clonal expansion index from normalized ranks of inferred template counts within each repertoire. A later analysis computed generation probabilities with a VDJ recombination model fitted to out-of-frame rearrangements, and checked the results against IGoR. In a later analysis, hypergeometric tests were used to score TCR-TCR, TCR-HLA and TCR-CMV co-occurrence, with a repertoire-size bias correction applied to TCR pairs. To estimate false discovery rates, a later analysis permuted the HLA or CMV assignments 20 times. In a later analysis, co-occurring TCRs were grouped with DBSCAN, and TCRdist sequence similarity was added when clustering was performed within HLA-allele-positive subsets. Co-occurrence clustering excluded repertoires with fewer than 30,000 or more than 120,000 public chains, plus five with anomalous nucleotide sharing. The table comes from immuneACCESS by way of TCRdb, which keeps in-frame sequences with V and J called. Part of the clones is missing from these tables; in studies checked, under half for an unresolved V gene and the rest for unknown reasons. V, J and clone size reflect that table, while D and trimming were determined from the DNA. The sample yields under 200,000 clones; roughly 70% were counted once. The ten largest clones represent less than 3.5% of the sample.

The CDR3 runs 16 amino acids, cysteine and phenylalanine included. Solely the CDR3 DNA is kept, with 48 bases framed from the first base. CDR1 and CDR2, per the germline V gene (reference sequence), are SSHAT and FNYEAQ. The chain employs TRBV7-7 and TRBJ2-1; 7 central nucleotides agree with TRBD1. The receptor was isolated from a woman aged 40 to 49 in good health and CMV-seropositive. The sequenced sample was PBMCs. The base sequence is TGTGCTAGCAGCTCCCAGGGACAGCTTTTAGACAATGAGCAGTTCTTC. Its coded protein is CASSSQGQLLDNEQFF.